Detailed here is one T cell receptor (beta chain). Its cognate antigen is unknown. From blood, roughly 250-500 ng of genomic DNA served as TRB template. This sample is drawn from a study of T and B cells in COVID-19 patients. As for the study in general: Blood was sampled from COVID-19 patients who were either actively infected or recovered. Comorbidities linked to unfavorable COVID-19 outcome were present in about 90% of the 20 active-infection patients. Study observations and caveats: Active COVID-19 showed highly clonal TRB repertoires; recovery showed diversity and richness above healthy donors. Patients with COVID-19 reportedly showed strongly skewed T cell receptor beta variable and joining gene usage.

TRB rearrangements were amplified by multiplex PCR with BIOMED2 TRB-A/B primers. MiXCR, run by TCRdb on the multiplex PCR reads, gives a single entry per CDR3 protein. In the table there are tens of thousands of distinct CDR3 sequences, around 30% of which are singletons. V trimming: 5 bases; J trimming: 6 bases; junction bases outside the gene matches: 10. The CDR3 is 15 amino acids. In germline, CDR1 is LGHNT, CDR2 FRNRAP. The origin of this receptor is a human donor who had recovered from COVID-19. Material: blood. V usage is TRBV12-5 and J usage is TRBJ2-3, with TRBD2 identical over 8 bases. The DNA for the CDR3 is TGTGCTAGTGGTCTGCAGAGCGGGGGAGGGGATACGCAGTATTTT. Translating it yields CASGLQSGGGDTQYF.